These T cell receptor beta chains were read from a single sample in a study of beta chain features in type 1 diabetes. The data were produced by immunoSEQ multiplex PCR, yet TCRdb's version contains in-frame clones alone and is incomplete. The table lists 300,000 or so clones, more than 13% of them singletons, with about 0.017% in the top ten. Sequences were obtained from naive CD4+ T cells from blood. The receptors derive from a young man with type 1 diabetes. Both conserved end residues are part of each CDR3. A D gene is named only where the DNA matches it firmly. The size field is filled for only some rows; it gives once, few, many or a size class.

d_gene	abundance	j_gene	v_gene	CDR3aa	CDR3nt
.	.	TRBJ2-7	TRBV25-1	CASSEYPNSYEQYF	TGTGCCAGCAGTGAATATCCCAATTCCTACGAGCAGTACTTC
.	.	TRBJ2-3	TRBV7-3	CASSTTSASDTQYF	TGTGCCAGCAGCACCACTTCCGCGTCAGATACGCAGTATTTT
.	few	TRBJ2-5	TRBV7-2	CASSLGQRVQETQYF	TGTGCCAGCAGCCTAGGACAGAGAGTCCAAGAGACCCAGTACTTC
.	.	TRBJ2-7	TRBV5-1	CASRMTESSYEQYF	TGCGCCAGCAGGATGACAGAGAGCTCCTACGAGCAGTACTTC
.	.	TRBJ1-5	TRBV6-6	CASSYSNSNQPQHF	TGTGCCAGCAGTTATAGTAATAGCAATCAGCCCCAGCATTTT
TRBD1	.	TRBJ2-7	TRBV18	CASSPPEMGQTGPQYF	TGTGCCAGCTCACCACCGGAGATGGGACAGACTGGTCCGCAGTACTTC
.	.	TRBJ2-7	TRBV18	CASSQQDYSYEQYF	TGTGCCAGCTCGCAACAGGATTACTCCTACGAGCAGTACTTC
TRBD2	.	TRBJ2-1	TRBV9	CASSPRRLADNEQFF	TGTGCCAGCAGCCCTCGAAGACTAGCGGACAATGAGCAGTTCTTC
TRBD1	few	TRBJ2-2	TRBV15	CATSSVPGQGKSGELFF	TGTGCCACCAGCAGTGTTCCGGGACAGGGAAAATCCGGGGAGCTGTTTTTT
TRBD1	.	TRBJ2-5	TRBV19	CASSMGQGRQTQYF	TGTGCCAGTAGCATGGGACAGGGGAGGCAGACCCAGTACTTC
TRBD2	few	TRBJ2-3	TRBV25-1	CASSESGGDTQYF	TGTGCCAGCAGTGAGAGCGGGGGAGATACGCAGTATTTT
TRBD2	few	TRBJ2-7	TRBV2	CASTEREISYEQYF	TGTGCCAGCACTGAGCGGGAGATCTCCTACGAGCAGTACTTC
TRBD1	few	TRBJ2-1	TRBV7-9	CASSPGTGVNEQFF	TGTGCCAGCAGCCCCGGGACAGGGGTAAATGAGCAGTTCTTC
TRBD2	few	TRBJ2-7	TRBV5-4	CASSSRTSGMSEQYF	TGTGCCAGCAGCTCGAGGACTAGCGGGATGAGCGAGCAGTACTTC
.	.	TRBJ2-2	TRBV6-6	CASSFDTANTGELFF	TGTGCCAGCAGTTTTGACACAGCTAACACCGGGGAGCTGTTTTTT
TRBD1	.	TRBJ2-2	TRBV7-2	CASSSHRGAPELFF	TGTGCCAGCAGCTCACACAGGGGGGCCCCGGAGCTGTTTTTT